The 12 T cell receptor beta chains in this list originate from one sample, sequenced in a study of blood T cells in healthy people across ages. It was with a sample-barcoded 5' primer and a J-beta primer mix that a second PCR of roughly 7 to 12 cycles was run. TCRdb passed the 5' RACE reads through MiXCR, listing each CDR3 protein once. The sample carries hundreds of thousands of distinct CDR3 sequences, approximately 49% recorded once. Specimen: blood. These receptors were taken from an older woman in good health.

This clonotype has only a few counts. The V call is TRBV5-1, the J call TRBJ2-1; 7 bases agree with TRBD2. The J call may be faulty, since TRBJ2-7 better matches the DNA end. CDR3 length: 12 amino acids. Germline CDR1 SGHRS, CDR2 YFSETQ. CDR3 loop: CASSRDYNEQYF. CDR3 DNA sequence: TGCGCCAGCAGCCGGGACTACAATGAGCAGTACTTC.

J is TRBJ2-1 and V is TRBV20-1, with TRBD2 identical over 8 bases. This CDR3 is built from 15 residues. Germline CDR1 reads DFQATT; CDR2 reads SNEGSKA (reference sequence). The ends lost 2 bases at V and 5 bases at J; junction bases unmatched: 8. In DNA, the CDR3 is TGCAGTGCTAGACCACTAGCGGAAGGCAACAATGAGCAGTTCTTC. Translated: CSARPLAEGNNEQFF.

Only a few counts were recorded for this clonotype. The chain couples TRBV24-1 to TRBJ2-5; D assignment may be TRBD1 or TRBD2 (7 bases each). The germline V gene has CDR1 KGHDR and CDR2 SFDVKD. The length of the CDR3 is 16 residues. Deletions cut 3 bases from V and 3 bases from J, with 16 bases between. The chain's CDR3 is CATSDHRGGGEETQYF. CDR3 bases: TGTGCCACCAGTGATCACAGGGGTGGGGGGGAAGAGACCCAGTACTTC.

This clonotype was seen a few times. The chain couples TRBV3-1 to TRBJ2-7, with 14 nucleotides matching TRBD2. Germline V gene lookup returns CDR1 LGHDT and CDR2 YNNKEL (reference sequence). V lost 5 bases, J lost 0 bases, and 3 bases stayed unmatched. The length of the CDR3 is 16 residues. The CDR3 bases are TGTGCCAGCAGCAAGGGACTAGCGGGAGTCTCCTACGAGCAGTACTTC. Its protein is CASSKGLAGVSYEQYF.

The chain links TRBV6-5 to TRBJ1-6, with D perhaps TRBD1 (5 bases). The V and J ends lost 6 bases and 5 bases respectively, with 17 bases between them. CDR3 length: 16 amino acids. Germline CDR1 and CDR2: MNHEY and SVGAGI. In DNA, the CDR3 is TGTGCCAGCAGCCGAACTTACCGGGACCATAATTCACCCCTCCACTTT. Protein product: CASSRTYRDHNSPLHF.

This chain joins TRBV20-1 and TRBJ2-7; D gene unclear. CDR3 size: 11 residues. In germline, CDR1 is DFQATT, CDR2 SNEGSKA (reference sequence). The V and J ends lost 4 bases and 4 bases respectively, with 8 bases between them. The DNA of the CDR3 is TGCAGTGCTATCCAAGGTTACGAGCAGTACTTC. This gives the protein CSAIQGYEQYF.

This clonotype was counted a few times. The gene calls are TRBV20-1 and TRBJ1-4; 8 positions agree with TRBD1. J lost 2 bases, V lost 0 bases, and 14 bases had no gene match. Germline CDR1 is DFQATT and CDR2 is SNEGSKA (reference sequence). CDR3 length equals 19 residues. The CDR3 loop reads CSAREGGRTGSPTNEKLFF. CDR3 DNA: TGCAGTGCTAGAGAGGGGGGACGGACAGGGTCCCCTACTAATGAAAAACTGTTTTTT.

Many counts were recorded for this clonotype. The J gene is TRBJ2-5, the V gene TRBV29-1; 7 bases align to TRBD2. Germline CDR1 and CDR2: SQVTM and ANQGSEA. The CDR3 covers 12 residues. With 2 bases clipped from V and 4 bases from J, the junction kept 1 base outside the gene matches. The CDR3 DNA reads TGCAGCGTTGAACCGGGGGGAGAGACCCAGTACTTC. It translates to CSVEPGGETQYF. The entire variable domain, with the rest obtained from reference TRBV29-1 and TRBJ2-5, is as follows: SAVISQKPSRDICQRGTSLTIQCQVDSQVTMMFWYRQQPGQSLTLIATANQGSEATYESGFVIDKFPISRPNLTFSTLTVSNMSPEDSSIYLCSVEPGGETQYFGPGTRLLVL.

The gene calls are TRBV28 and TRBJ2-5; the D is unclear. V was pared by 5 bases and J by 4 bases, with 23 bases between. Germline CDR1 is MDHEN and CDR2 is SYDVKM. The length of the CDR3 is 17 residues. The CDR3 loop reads CASSRPAPHTAAETQYF. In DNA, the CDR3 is TGTGCCAGCAGTCGCCCTGCTCCTCACACGGCGGCAGAGACCCAGTACTTC.

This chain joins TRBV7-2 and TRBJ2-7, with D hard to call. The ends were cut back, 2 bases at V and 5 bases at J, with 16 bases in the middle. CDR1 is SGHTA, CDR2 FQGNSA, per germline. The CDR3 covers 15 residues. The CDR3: CASSLTSPGVDEQYF. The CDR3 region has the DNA TGTGCCAGCAGCTTAACGTCACCAGGTGTGGACGAGCAGTACTTC.

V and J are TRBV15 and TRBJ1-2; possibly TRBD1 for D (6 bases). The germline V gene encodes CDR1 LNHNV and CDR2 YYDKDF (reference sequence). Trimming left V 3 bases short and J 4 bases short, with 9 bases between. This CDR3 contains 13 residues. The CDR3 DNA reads TGTGCCACCAGCAGCGGACAGAGCTATGGCTACACCTTC. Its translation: CATSSGQSYGYTF.

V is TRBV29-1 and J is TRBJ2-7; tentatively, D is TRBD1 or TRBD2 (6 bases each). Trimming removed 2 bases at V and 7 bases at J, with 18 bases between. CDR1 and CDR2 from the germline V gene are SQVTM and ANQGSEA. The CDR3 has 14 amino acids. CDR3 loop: CSVERGRLGNEQYF. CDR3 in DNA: TGCAGCGTTGAACGGGGGCGTCTTGGAAATGAGCAGTACTTC.